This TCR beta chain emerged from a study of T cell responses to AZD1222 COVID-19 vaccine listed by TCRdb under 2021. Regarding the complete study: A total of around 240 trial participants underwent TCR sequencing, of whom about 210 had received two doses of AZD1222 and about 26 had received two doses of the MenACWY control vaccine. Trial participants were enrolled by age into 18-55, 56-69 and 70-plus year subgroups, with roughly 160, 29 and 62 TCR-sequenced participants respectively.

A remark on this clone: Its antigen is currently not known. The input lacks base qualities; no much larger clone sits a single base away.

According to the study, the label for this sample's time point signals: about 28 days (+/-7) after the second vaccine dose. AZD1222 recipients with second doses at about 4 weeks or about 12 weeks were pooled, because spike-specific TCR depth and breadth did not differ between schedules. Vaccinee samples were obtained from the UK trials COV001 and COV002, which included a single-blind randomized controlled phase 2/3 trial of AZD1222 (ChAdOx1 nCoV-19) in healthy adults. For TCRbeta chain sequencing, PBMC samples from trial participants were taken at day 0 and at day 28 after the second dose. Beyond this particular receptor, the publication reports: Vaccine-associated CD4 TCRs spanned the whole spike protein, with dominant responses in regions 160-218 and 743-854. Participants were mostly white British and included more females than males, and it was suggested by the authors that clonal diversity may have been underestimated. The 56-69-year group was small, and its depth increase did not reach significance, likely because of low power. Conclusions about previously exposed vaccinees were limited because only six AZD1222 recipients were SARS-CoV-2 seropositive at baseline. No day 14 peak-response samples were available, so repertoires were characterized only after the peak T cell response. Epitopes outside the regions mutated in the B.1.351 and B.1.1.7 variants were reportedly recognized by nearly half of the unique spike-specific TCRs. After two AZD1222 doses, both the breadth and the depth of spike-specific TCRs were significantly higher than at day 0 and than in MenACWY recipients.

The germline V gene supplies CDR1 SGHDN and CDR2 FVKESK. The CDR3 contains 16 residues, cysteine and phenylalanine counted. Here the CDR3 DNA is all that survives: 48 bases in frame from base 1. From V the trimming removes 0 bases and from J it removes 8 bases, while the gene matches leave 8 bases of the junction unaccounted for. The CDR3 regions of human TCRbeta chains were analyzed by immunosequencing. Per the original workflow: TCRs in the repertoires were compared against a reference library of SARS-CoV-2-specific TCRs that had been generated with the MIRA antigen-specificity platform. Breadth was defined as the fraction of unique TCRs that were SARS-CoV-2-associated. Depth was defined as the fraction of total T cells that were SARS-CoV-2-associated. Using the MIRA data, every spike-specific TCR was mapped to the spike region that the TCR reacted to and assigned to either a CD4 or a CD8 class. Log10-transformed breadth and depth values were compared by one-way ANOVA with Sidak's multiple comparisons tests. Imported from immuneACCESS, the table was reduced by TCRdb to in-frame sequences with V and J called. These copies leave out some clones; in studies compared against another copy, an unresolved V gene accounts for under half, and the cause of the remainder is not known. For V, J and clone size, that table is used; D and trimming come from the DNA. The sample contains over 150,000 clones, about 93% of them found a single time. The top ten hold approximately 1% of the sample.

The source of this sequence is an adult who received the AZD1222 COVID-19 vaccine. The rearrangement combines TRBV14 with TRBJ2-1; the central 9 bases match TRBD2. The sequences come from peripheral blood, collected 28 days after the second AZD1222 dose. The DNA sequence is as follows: TGTGCCAGCAGCCAAGAGGGACTAGCAGCTTGGGATGAGCAGTTCTTC. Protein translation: CASSQEGLAAWDEQFF. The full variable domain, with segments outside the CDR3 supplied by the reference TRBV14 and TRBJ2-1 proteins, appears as EAGVTQFPSHSVIEKGQTVTLRCDPISGHDNLYWYRRVMGKEIKFLLHFVKESKQDESGMPNNRFLAERTGGTYSTLKVQPAELEDSGVYFCASSQEGLAAWDEQFFGPGTRLTVL.